This T cell receptor beta chain originates from a study of blood T cell repertoires in COVID-19. At the level of the study: Sources were T cells, B-cell-depleted T cells, or PBMCs; the material itself was cDNA or gDNA.

In the authors' workflow: How many nucleated cells were present was estimated from reference gene primer amplification. Libraries were prepared by immunoSEQ multiplex PCR; TCRdb keeps only in-frame clonotypes and omits some of them. That table is the source of V, J and clone size, and D and trimming were worked out from the DNA. Of some 150,000 clones in the sample, roughly 84% were seen once. The sequencing sample was made of peripheral blood. The TCR originated in a man aged 65 to 79 with acute or convalescent COVID-19.

In DNA form, the CDR3 reads TGTGCCTGGAGCCCGAGACAGGGGGCTGGCGGCACTGAAGCTTTCTTT. Amino acid sequence: CAWSPRQGAGGTEAFF. The chain is built from TRBV30 and TRBJ1-1; 10 bases line up with TRBD1. CDR3 length equals 16 residues. After removal of 3 bases from V and 4 bases from J, the junction contained 11 bases not matched to a gene. Germline V gives CDR1 GTSNPN, CDR2 SVGIG (reference sequence).